These T cell receptor beta chains were read from a single sample in a study of blood T cell repertoires in COVID-19. Clones were read by immunoSEQ multiplex PCR, and TCRdb kept only the in-frame ones, dropping some. The sample holds nearly 80,000 clones, around 80% seen once. Sequencing was performed on peripheral blood. Every receptor here comes from a man in his sixties with active or convalescent COVID-19. CDR3s include the opening cysteine and the closing phenylalanine or tryptophan. D genes are given only for firm matches. Rows may omit the clone size; those that give it use once, few, many or a size class.

size	length	D	V	J	CDR3	DNA
NA	16	NA	TRBV7-2	TRBJ2-3	CASSLMAGATTDTQYF	TGTGCCAGCAGCTTGATGGCGGGGGCCACCACAGATACGCAGTATTTT
NA	14	NA	TRBV30	TRBJ2-4	CAWSPPPDKRAQYF	TGTGCCTGGAGCCCTCCACCCGATAAGAGGGCTCAGTACTTC
many	14	TRBD1	TRBV19	TRBJ1-1	CASSIGQGVTEAFF	TGTGCCAGTAGTATTGGCCAGGGGGTCACTGAAGCTTTCTTT
few	14	NA	TRBV10-3	TRBJ1-5	CATRSPYSNQPQHF	TGTGCCACCCGTTCTCCTTATAGCAATCAGCCCCAGCATTTT
NA	15	NA	TRBV6-5	TRBJ2-7	CASSYETGASYEQYF	TGTGCCAGCAGTTACGAAACAGGAGCTTCCTACGAGCAGTACTTC
NA	16	NA	TRBV25-1	TRBJ2-3	CASSEYQGGFTDTQYF	TGTGCCAGCAGTGAATACCAGGGAGGCTTCACAGATACGCAGTATTTT
NA	12	TRBD1	TRBV10-3	TRBJ2-1	CAISGDSLEQFF	TGTGCCATCAGTGGGGACAGTCTTGAGCAGTTCTTC
NA	13	NA	TRBV11-2	TRBJ1-4	CASSSPGASKLFF	TGTGCCAGCAGCTCCCCAGGGGCGTCAAAACTGTTTTTT
once	15	TRBD2	TRBV7-2	TRBJ2-7	CASSPWTSGDQEQYF	TGTGCCAGCAGCCCGTGGACTAGCGGGGATCAGGAGCAGTACTTC
NA	14	NA	TRBV6-5	TRBJ2-2	CASTQNPRGGELFF	TGTGCCAGCACGCAAAATCCAAGGGGCGGGGAGCTGTTTTTT
NA	12	TRBD1	TRBV29-1	TRBJ1-1	CSAATGDTEAFF	TGCAGCGCCGCCACAGGGGACACTGAAGCTTTCTTT
NA	15	NA	TRBV19	TRBJ1-4	CASSINRNLIEKLFF	TGTGCCAGTAGTATAAACAGAAACTTGATCGAAAAACTGTTTTTT
NA	12	NA	TRBV2	TRBJ1-2	CASRDNNYGYTF	TGTGCCAGCAGGGACAATAACTATGGCTACACCTTC
few	13	NA	TRBV29-1	TRBJ1-1	CSVDGFGYTEAFF	TGCAGCGTTGATGGATTCGGGTACACTGAAGCTTTCTTT
few	12	NA	TRBV20-1	TRBJ1-3	CSASGSGNTIYF	TGCAGTGCTAGTGGGAGCGGAAACACCATATATTTT
NA	12	NA	TRBV11-2	TRBJ2-5	CASSLRLETQYF	TGTGCCAGCAGCCTAAGACTGGAGACCCAGTACTTC
once	13	TRBD1	TRBV12-3/TRBV12-4	TRBJ1-3	CASSAGGGNTIYF	TGTGCCAGCAGCGCAGGGGGCGGAAACACCATATATTTT
NA	15	TRBD2	TRBV7-2	TRBJ2-5	CASSSIAGSQETQYF	TGTGCCAGCAGTTCTATAGCGGGGTCGCAAGAGACCCAGTACTTC
NA	13	TRBD1	TRBV27	TRBJ1-1	CASSFQTGDEAFF	TGTGCCAGCAGTTTTCAAACAGGGGATGAAGCTTTCTTT
once	12	TRBD1	TRBV6-5	TRBJ2-7	CASSTGGYEQYF	TGTGCCAGCAGTACAGGGGGCTACGAGCAGTACTTC
few	16	TRBD2	TRBV6-6	TRBJ2-2	CASSWGLAGNTGELFF	TGTGCCAGCAGTTGGGGACTAGCGGGGAACACCGGGGAGCTGTTTTTT
NA	14	NA	TRBV25-1	TRBJ1-1	CASSEGGWNTEAFF	TGTGCCAGCAGTGAAGGGGGGTGGAACACTGAAGCTTTCTTT
NA	13	TRBD1	TRBV11-2	TRBJ1-2	CASSLGQGNGYTF	TGTGCCAGCAGCTTAGGACAGGGAAATGGCTACACCTTC
NA	13	NA	TRBV5-8	TRBJ1-3	CASRSGFGNTIYF	TGTGCCAGCAGAAGTGGCTTCGGAAACACCATATATTTT
NA	14	TRBD2	TRBV19	TRBJ2-5	CASSTPGGGETQYF	TGTGCCAGTAGTACCCCGGGGGGAGGAGAGACCCAGTACTTC
NA	12	NA	TRBV6-1	TRBJ2-7	CASRQGSYEQYF	TGTGCCAGCAGACAGGGCTCCTACGAGCAGTACTTC
NA	11	NA	TRBV12-5	TRBJ1-1	CASGLVEWAFF	TGTGCTAGTGGTTTGGTAGAGTGGGCTTTCTTT
NA	14	TRBD1	TRBV5-1	TRBJ1-6	CASSPGQVYSPLHF	TGCGCCAGCAGCCCGGGACAGGTATACTCACCCCTCCACTTT
NA	16	TRBD2	TRBV7-2	TRBJ2-2	CASSLRQAGGTGELFF	TGTGCCAGCAGCTTAAGACAGGCGGGAGGGACCGGGGAGCTGTTTTTT
NA	13	NA	TRBV5-4	TRBJ1-3	CASSLESGNTIYF	TGTGCCAGCAGCTTGGAATCGGGAAACACCATATATTTT
NA	16	NA	TRBV6-6	TRBJ1-6	CASSYSGQRYNSPLHF	TGTGCCAGCAGTTACTCTGGACAGAGATATAATTCACCCCTCCACTTT
once	15	NA	TRBV5-4	TRBJ2-7	CASSYPGDKGHEQYF	TGTGCCAGCAGCTACCCCGGGGACAAAGGCCACGAGCAGTACTTC
NA	14	NA	TRBV6-5	TRBJ2-1	CASSRRESYNEQFF	TGTGCCAGCAGTCGACGGGAATCCTACAATGAGCAGTTCTTC
NA	17	TRBD2	TRBV7-9	TRBJ2-3	CASSLAGTSGVPDTQYF	TGTGCCAGCAGCTTAGCGGGGACTAGCGGGGTTCCAGATACGCAGTATTTT
NA	15	TRBD1	TRBV7-3	TRBJ2-2	CASSLTGGVSGELFF	TGTGCCAGCAGCCTTACAGGGGGCGTATCCGGGGAGCTGTTTTTT
NA	13	NA	TRBV3-1/TRBV3-2	TRBJ2-7	CASSQASGNGQYF	TGTGCCAGCAGCCAAGCTTCGGGGAATGGGCAGTACTTC
NA	14	NA	TRBV19	TRBJ1-3	CASTPTGSGNTIYF	TGTGCCAGTACCCCGACAGGCTCTGGAAACACCATATATTTT
NA	14	NA	TRBV10-3	TRBJ1-6	CAAQGGADNSPLHF	TGTGCCGCCCAAGGCGGGGCCGATAATTCACCCCTCCACTTT
NA	13	NA	TRBV24-1	TRBJ2-1	CATSEAGSNEQFF	TGTGCCACCAGTGAGGCAGGGTCCAATGAGCAGTTCTTC
NA	15	TRBD1	TRBV19	TRBJ1-5	CASGNRDRAPQPQHF	TGTGCCAGTGGGAACAGGGACAGGGCTCCTCAGCCCCAGCATTTT
NA	16	TRBD2	TRBV5-1	TRBJ2-1	CASSLAGGSLYNEQFF	TGCGCCAGCAGCTTGGCCGGGGGGTCACTTTACAATGAGCAGTTCTTC
NA	15	NA	TRBV19	TRBJ2-2	CASRAAGANTGELFF	TGTGCCAGTAGGGCGGCGGGGGCTAACACCGGGGAGCTGTTTTTT
NA	15	TRBD2	TRBV10-3	TRBJ2-2	CAISDERGGSGELFF	TGTGCCATCAGTGACGAGCGGGGGGGCTCCGGGGAGCTGTTTTTT
NA	13	NA	TRBV7-2	TRBJ2-7	CASSRGVPYEQYF	TGTGCCAGCAGCCGGGGAGTGCCATACGAGCAGTACTTC
NA	13	NA	TRBV3-1/TRBV3-2	TRBJ2-2	CASSLAEDGELFF	TGTGCCAGCAGCCTAGCGGAAGACGGGGAGCTGTTTTTT
NA	14	NA	TRBV15	TRBJ2-7	CATSPRGRGYEQYF	TGTGCCACCAGCCCCCGGGGGAGGGGGTACGAGCAGTACTTC
NA	16	TRBD2	TRBV19	TRBJ2-2	CASTSGGASNTGELFF	TGTGCCAGTACCAGCGGGGGGGCCTCGAACACCGGGGAGCTGTTTTTT
NA	13	NA	TRBV10-3	TRBJ1-1	CATRGGPDTEAFF	TGTGCCACACGGGGGGGGCCAGACACTGAAGCTTTCTTT
few	16	TRBD2	TRBV7-2	TRBJ2-4	CASSPPGGRAKNIQYF	TGTGCCAGCAGCCCACCGGGGGGAAGAGCCAAAAACATTCAGTACTTC
NA	13	NA	TRBV5-4	TRBJ2-3	CASGPPGGPTQYF	TGTGCCAGCGGGCCCCCGGGGGGCCCGACGCAGTATTTT
NA	14	TRBD2	TRBV5-1	TRBJ2-5	CASSLSGGVETQYF	TGCGCCAGCAGCTTGTCCGGGGGGGTAGAGACCCAGTACTTC
NA	17	TRBD2	TRBV30	TRBJ2-3	CAWSSGLAGGQGDTQYF	TGTGCCTGGAGTTCGGGACTAGCGGGGGGGCAGGGAGATACGCAGTATTTT
few	19	NA	TRBV4-1	TRBJ1-2	CASSHARRGHYPSFYGYTF	TGCGCCAGCAGCCACGCGCGCAGGGGCCACTACCCATCCTTCTATGGCTACACCTTC
NA	16	TRBD2	TRBV30	TRBJ2-2	CAWSTLSGGYTGELFF	TGTGCCTGGAGTACCCTTAGCGGGGGGTACACCGGGGAGCTGTTTTTT